These 26 T cell receptor beta chains were sequenced from one sample in a study of control samples from healthy donors and cancer patients. Repertoires were generated with immunoSEQ multiplex PCR, while TCRdb's copy carries only in-frame clones and drops some. The table lists 40,000 to 50,000 clones, roughly 92% of them singletons. The sequencing sample was made of PBMCs. These TCRs come from a woman aged 45-65 years with head and neck cancer.

The J gene is TRBJ2-5, the V gene TRBV7-3; D unresolved. This CDR3 comprises 13 residues. V was shortened by 3 bases and J by 3 bases, with 8 bases between the two germline ends. CDR1 is SGHTA and CDR2 is FQGTGA in the germline V gene. The CDR3 is CASSLRLEETQYF. CDR3 DNA sequence: TGTGCCAGCAGCTTGAGGTTGGAAGAGACCCAGTACTTC.

The V call is TRBV5-6, the J call TRBJ1-3; 7 bases are shared with TRBD1. The CDR3 spans 15 residues. Germline CDR1 is SGHDT and CDR2 is YYEEEE. J lost 3 bases, V lost 3 bases, and 6 bases had no gene match. The CDR3 DNA is TGTGCCAGCAGCTCCACAGGGGATGGTGGAAACACCATATATTTT. This translates into CASSSTGDGGNTIYF.

V gene TRBV7-2 combines with J gene TRBJ2-5; 9 bases line up with TRBD1. V was pared by 5 bases and J by 4 bases, with 2 bases of the junction left unmatched. Per the germline V gene, CDR1 is SGHTA and CDR2 is FQGNSA. The CDR3 consists of 13 residues. The CDR3 sequence: CASSRQGGETQYF. CDR3 coding DNA: TGTGCCAGCAGCAGACAGGGGGGAGAGACCCAGTACTTC.

The chain carries TRBV7-9 and TRBJ1-2, with D hard to call. V was pared by 5 bases and J by 4 bases, with 14 bases between. Germline assignment: CDR1 SEHNR and CDR2 FQNEAQ (reference sequence). This CDR3 has 14 amino acids. The DNA of the CDR3 is TGTGCCAGCAGCCCGTCGCAAAACGCCTATGGCTACACCTTC. Translating gives CASSPSQNAYGYTF.

The chain links TRBV6-5 to TRBJ1-1, with D maybe TRBD1 (5 bases). V was pared by 6 bases and J by 4 bases, with 9 bases between. In germline, CDR1 is MNHEY, CDR2 SVGAGI. The CDR3 extends over 12 amino acids. The CDR3 nucleotides read TGTGCCAGCAGCTTCCAGGGCACTGAAGCTTTCTTT. Its translation is CASSFQGTEAFF.

The gene calls are TRBV9 and TRBJ2-3; D is unresolved. Trimming removed 3 bases from V and 0 bases from J, with 11 bases in between. The germline gives CDR1 SGDLS, CDR2 YYNGEE. This CDR3 spans 15 amino acids. CDR3 sequence (DNA): TGTGCCAGCAGCGCTGTAGAACTTAGCACAGATACGCAGTATTTT. Residues: CASSAVELSTDTQYF.

This clone was seen once. This CDR3 is also generated by other DNA sequences in the sample. V usage is TRBV18 and J usage is TRBJ1-2, with a possible D match to TRBD1 (6 bases). The germline V gene has CDR1 KGHSH and CDR2 LQKENI. V lost 2 bases, J lost 4 bases, and 8 bases lay in between. This CDR3 contains 13 residues. DNA for the CDR3: TGTGCCAGCTCACCAGACAGGATCTATGGCTACACCTTC. Amino acid sequence: CASSPDRIYGYTF.

V and J are TRBV10-3 and TRBJ2-1; D is uncertain. Trimming took off 9 bases at V and 6 bases at J, with 9 bases between the two ends. CDR3 length: 11 amino acids. CDR1 and CDR2 from the germline V gene are ENHRY and SYGVKD. The CDR3 here is CAIGSGNEQFF. CDR3 coding DNA: TGTGCCATTGGAAGTGGCAATGAGCAGTTCTTC.

The chain has TRBV2 and TRBJ1-2; D possibly corresponds to TRBD1 (6 bases). Germline values: CDR1 SNHLY, CDR2 FYNNEI. CDR3 size: 15 residues. The germline V and J ends were trimmed by 5 bases and 8 bases, with 21 bases remaining between them. The CDR3 is CASSLTPAGAKGYTF. CDR3 in DNA: TGTGCCAGCAGTCTCACCCCCGCAGGGGCTAAAGGCTACACCTTC.

This clone was detected only a few times. This chain's CDR3 is CASSLSGWNTEAFF. The CDR3 region has the DNA TGTGCCAGCAGCTTATCGGGCTGGAACACTGAAGCTTTCTTT. The chain employs TRBV7-7 and TRBJ1-1; D not certain. The length of the CDR3 is 14 residues. V was cut by 2 bases and J by 1 base, with 8 bases left in between. The V gene's germline CDR1 is SSHAT and CDR2 FNYEAQ (reference sequence).

The chain links TRBV28 to TRBJ1-2; TRBD1 is a possible D gene (5 bases). Germline CDR1 MDHEN, CDR2 SYDVKM. The CDR3 loop spans 10 amino acids. With 6 bases removed from V and 7 bases from J, the gap between germline ends came to 6 bases. CDR3 in DNA: TGTGCCAGCAGGGGGCTTGGCTACACCTTC. Translating gives CASRGLGYTF.

This chain links TRBV10-2 with TRBJ2-1; D not resolved. CDR1 is WSHSY, CDR2 SAAADI, per germline. V lost 0 bases and J 4 bases, leaving 7 bases between the germline ends. There are 14 residues in the CDR3. CDR3 amino acids: CASSESVFYNEQFF. The CDR3, as DNA: TGCGCCAGCAGTGAGTCGGTGTTTTACAATGAGCAGTTCTTC.

V gene TRBV11-2 combines with J gene TRBJ1-1, with TRBD1 as a possible D gene (6 bases). In germline, CDR1 is SGHAT, CDR2 FQNNGV. CDR3 length equals 17 residues. Trimming took 5 bases from V and 0 from J, leaving 19 bases between them. CDR3 sequence reads: CASSRGQGNFMNTEAFF. The CDR3, as DNA: TGTGCCAGCAGCCGGGGGCAGGGGAACTTCATGAACACTGAAGCTTTCTTT.

This clone was detected once. The gene calls are TRBV6-5 and TRBJ1-1; possibly TRBD1 for D (6 bases). There are 14 residues in the CDR3. CDR1 and CDR2 from the germline V gene are MNHEY and SVGAGI. The V and J ends lost 4 bases and 5 bases respectively, with 14 bases between them. CDR3 sequence: CASSWDTRRTEAFF. The DNA for the CDR3 is TGTGCCAGCAGTTGGGACACCCGGAGGACTGAAGCTTTCTTT.

The rearrangement uses TRBV19 and TRBJ1-2; unclear D gene. V lost 9 bases and J lost 3, with 17 bases in between. CDR1 and CDR2 from the germline V gene are LNHDA and SQIVND (reference sequence). The CDR3 has 14 amino acids. The CDR3 region is CASYGPGSDYGYTF. The DNA of the CDR3 is TGTGCCAGCTACGGCCCGGGGTCGGACTATGGCTACACCTTC.

This rearrangement joins TRBV4-2 to TRBJ1-2; D remains ambiguous. The CDR3 sequence is 17 residues long. Per germline, CDR1 LGHNA and CDR2 YNFKEQ. V was clipped by 1 base and J by 2 bases, with 17 bases between them. For the CDR3, the DNA is TGTGCCAGCAGCCAAGTAAGAGGAGAGTCGGGGAACTATGGCTACACCTTC. Its translation: CASSQVRGESGNYGYTF.

This chain uses TRBV5-1 with TRBJ1-1; D gene uncertain. The length of the CDR3 is 15 residues. V was clipped by 0 bases and J by 6 bases, with 15 bases between them. Germline V gene data show CDR1 as SGHRS and CDR2 as YFSETQ. Here the CDR3 reads CASSLVDGGSPEAFF. The DNA of the CDR3 is TGCGCCAGCAGCTTGGTAGATGGAGGTAGCCCTGAAGCTTTCTTT.

This clone appeared once. The chain combines TRBV2 with TRBJ2-5; TRBD2 matches at 9 bases. J gave up 7 bases and V 3 bases, and 9 bases lay outside the gene matches. The CDR3 contains 15 residues. The germline gives CDR1 SNHLY, CDR2 FYNNEI. The CDR3 is CASSEISGGLGTQYF. The CDR3 bases are TGTGCCAGCAGTGAGATTAGCGGGGGTTTAGGGACCCAGTACTTC.

A word on this clone: Germline is not matched at one junction end, which may reflect a read error. The J gene is TRBJ1-1, the V gene TRBV4-1; the D gene is possibly TRBD1 (5 bases). The CDR3 is 13 amino acids. CDR1 and CDR2 from the germline V gene are MGHRA and YSYEKL. CDR3 residues: CPSSRGGHTEAFF. CDR3 DNA: TGCCCCAGCAGCCGGGGGGGACACACTGAAGCTTTCTTT.

The chain joins TRBV7-8 to TRBJ2-7; 7 positions match TRBD1. The length of the CDR3 is 14 residues. Germline V gives CDR1 SGHVS, CDR2 FQNEAQ. Trimming removed 4 bases from V and 2 bases from J; junction bases left unmatched: 5. Written as DNA, the CDR3 is TGTGCCAGCAGCTCCTTGGGACAGACCTACGAGCAGTACTTC. Its protein product is CASSSLGQTYEQYF.

The CDR3 bases are TGTGCCAGTAGTATCGGGACAACCAATAACTATGGCTACACCTTC. The encoded protein is CASSIGTTNNYGYTF. The J gene is TRBJ1-2, the V gene TRBV19; the D gene is possibly TRBD1 (6 bases). The germline V and J ends were trimmed by 3 bases and 1 base, with 12 bases remaining between them. Germline-derived CDR1 and CDR2 are LNHDA and SQIVND (reference sequence). The CDR3 covers 15 residues.

CDR3 nucleotide sequence: TGTGCCTGGAGTGTCCCGCCGGACCAGCCCCAGCATTTT. It codes for CAWSVPPDQPQHF. This rearrangement joins TRBV30 to TRBJ1-5; the D is unclear. Trimming removed 0 bases at V and 7 bases at J, with 10 bases between. The germline gives CDR1 GTSNPN, CDR2 SVGIG (reference sequence). CDR3 length: 13 residues.

With regard to this clone: The germline gene is not matched at one end of the junction; a read error may be the cause. V gene TRBV7-9 combines with J gene TRBJ2-1, with 11 bases matching TRBD2. The length of the CDR3 is 13 residues. CDR1 is SEHNR, CDR2 FQNEAQ, per germline (reference sequence). The CDR3 bases are TGTGCCAGCAGCTCGAATAGCGGGGGGGCCATGATCTTC. Residues: CASSSNSGGAMIF. The complete variable domain, with remaining parts taken from reference TRBV7-9 and TRBJ2-1, reads DTGVSQNPRHKITKRGQNVTFRCDPISEHNRLYWYRQTLGQGPEFLTYFQNEAQLEKSRLLSDRFSAERPKGSFSTLEIQRTEQGDSAMYLCASSSNSGGAMIFGPGTRLTVL.

The CDR3 protein is CASRGTPKETQYF. CDR3 sequence (DNA): TGTGCCAGCCGCGGGACCCCCAAAGAGACCCAGTACTTC. This chain joins TRBV6-5 and TRBJ2-5; a possible D gene is TRBD2 (6 bases). This CDR3 is built from 13 residues. CDR1 and CDR2 from the germline V gene are MNHEY and SVGAGI. Trimming cost V 8 bases and J 3 bases, with 13 bases left between them.

To note about this clone: It is unclear where the CDR3 begins or ends on the DNA, so no DNA is shown, and the CDR3 is as TCRdb lists it. The rearrangement links TRBV11-2 to TRBJ1-3. Germline loops: CDR1 SGHAT, CDR2 FQNNGV. The CDR3 comprises 18 residues, both ends counted. The CDR3 spells CASTLRPVGQGATGSRYF.

This sequence joins TRBV5-1 and TRBJ2-3; D possibly uses TRBD1 or TRBD2 (5 bases each). This CDR3 is 16 amino acids long. Germline loops: CDR1 SGHRS, CDR2 YFSETQ. Trimming left V 3 bases short and J 1 base short, with 15 bases between. The CDR3 is CASSSGTRGGTDTQYF. The CDR3 DNA is TGCGCCAGCAGCTCCGGGACCCGAGGGGGCACAGATACGCAGTATTTT.